These 12 T cell receptor beta chains originate from one sample sequenced in a study of STAT5B mutations in CD4+ large granular lymphocyte leukemia (dated by TCRdb to the early 2020s). The receptor library was made with the immunoSEQ multiplex PCR assay. TCRdb holds this immuneACCESS table with in-frame rearrangements only. Some clones are missing; in checked studies, unresolved V genes explain under half, and the rest has no known cause. Recorded for this sample are over 25,000 clones; around 85% of them occurred a single time. The ten largest account for approximately 6.2% of the sample. The specimen was CD4+ T cells from blood buffy coats. These receptors were collected from a human donor in good health.

CDR3 region: CASSDWGGTHNEQFF. The DNA of the CDR3 is TGTGCCAGCAGTGATTGGGGGGGGACCCACAATGAGCAGTTCTTC. The rearrangement uses TRBV6-1 and TRBJ2-1; TRBD2 aligns across 7 bases. CDR3 length equals 15 residues. Trimming took 3 bases from V and 5 from J; bases not matched to a gene: 7. The V gene's germline CDR1 is MNHNS and CDR2 SASEGT.

The J gene is TRBJ1-1, the V gene TRBV18, with 7 bases identical to TRBD1. The germline V gene has CDR1 KGHSH and CDR2 LQKENI. V lost 7 bases to trimming and J lost 0 bases; unmatched junction nucleotides: 5. This CDR3 spans 14 amino acids. The CDR3 nucleotides are TGTGCCAGCTACCGGGACAGCTTGAACACTGAAGCTTTCTTT. Encoded protein: CASYRDSLNTEAFF.

This chain links TRBV5-8 with TRBJ2-7; D could derive from TRBD1 or TRBD2 (7 bases each). There are 14 residues in the CDR3. Trimming cost V 9 bases and J 0 bases, with 16 bases left between them. The V gene's germline CDR1 is SGHTS and CDR2 YDEGEE. In DNA form, the CDR3 reads TGTGCCATTTCCCAGGGGGGGGGCTCCTACGAGCAGTACTTC. This sequence encodes CAISQGGGSYEQYF.

The chain combines TRBV7-2 with TRBJ2-5, with D perhaps matching TRBD1 (6 bases). There are 15 residues in the CDR3. Germline V gene data show CDR1 as SGHTA and CDR2 as FQGNSA. Trimming shortened V by 3 bases and J by 4 bases, and 15 bases separated the two germline ends. The CDR3 here is CASSFQLTQGETQYF. The CDR3 bases are TGTGCCAGCAGCTTTCAACTCACACAGGGAGAGACCCAGTACTTC.

This sequence joins TRBV6-6 and TRBJ2-7; 8 nucleotides align to TRBD1. Germline loops: CDR1 MNHNY, CDR2 SVGAGI (reference sequence). The length of the CDR3 is 13 residues. Trimming at V came to 5 bases and at J to 3 bases, leaving 3 bases not matched to a gene. The CDR3 is CASSETGVYEQYF. For the CDR3, the DNA is TGTGCCAGCAGTGAGACAGGGGTCTACGAGCAGTACTTC.

This clone was picked up one time. In nucleotides, the CDR3 is TGTGCCAGTTCGCCTCGGAGGTTGACAGATACGCAGTATTTT. This gives the protein CASSPRRLTDTQYF. The chain is built from TRBV7-2 and TRBJ2-3, with D perhaps matching TRBD2 (5 bases). Per germline, CDR1 SGHTA and CDR2 FQGNSA. V lost 9 bases and J 3 bases, leaving 16 bases between the germline ends. This CDR3 spans 14 amino acids.

This clone was counted only a few times. CDR3 nucleotide sequence: TGTGCCAGCAGCCAAACCCCTCAGGGGGGGAGCTCTGGGGCCAACGTCCTGACTTTC. It specifies CASSQTPQGGSSGANVLTF. This chain uses TRBV14 with TRBJ2-6; TRBD1 or TRBD2 may be the D gene (7 bases each). The CDR3 consists of 19 residues. The germline V gene encodes CDR1 SGHDN and CDR2 FVKESK. V shed 2 bases and J shed 0 bases, with 17 bases lying between them.

The CDR3: CASSLVDNEQFF. In DNA form, the CDR3 reads TGCGCCAGCAGCTTGGTTGACAATGAGCAGTTCTTC. The V gene is TRBV5-1, the J gene TRBJ2-1; D remains ambiguous. Germline V gene data show CDR1 as SGHRS and CDR2 as YFSETQ. This CDR3 has 12 residues. Deletions cut 0 bases from V and 5 bases from J, with 3 bases between.

The chain carries TRBV5-1 and TRBJ1-2, with no clear D. The germline gives CDR1 SGHRS, CDR2 YFSETQ. The CDR3 has 17 amino acids. The V end lost 0 bases, the J end lost 7 bases, and 22 bases lay between the germline ends. The CDR3 DNA sequence: TGCGCCAGCAGCTTGGTTACCCTAGGGCCGGGTGGTTCTGGCTACACCTTC. Protein product: CASSLVTLGPGGSGYTF.

The chain links TRBV7-9 to TRBJ2-4; D is undetermined. The CDR3 has 14 amino acids. V was cut by 9 bases and J by 0 bases, with 12 bases left in between. Germline CDR1 is SEHNR and CDR2 is FQNEAQ (reference sequence). The CDR3 bases are TGTGCCAGTACTACCGGAGCAGCCAAAAACATTCAGTACTTC. Its protein product is CASTTGAAKNIQYF. Complete variable domain (other parts from reference TRBV7-9 and TRBJ2-4): DTGVSQNPRHKITKRGQNVTFRCDPISEHNRLYWYRQTLGQGPEFLTYFQNEAQLEKSRLLSDRFSAERPKGSFSTLEIQRTEQGDSAMYLCASTTGAAKNIQYFGAGTRLSVL.

This chain uses TRBV18 with TRBJ2-7, with a weak D call TRBD1 (5 bases). CDR3 length equals 15 residues. Germline V gives CDR1 KGHSH, CDR2 LQKENI. The V end was cut by 3 bases, the J end by 2 bases, with 14 bases between. The DNA for the CDR3 is TGTGCCAGCTCACCCTCCCCAGGGTTCACCTACGAGCAGTACTTC. Its translation is CASSPSPGFTYEQYF.

This chain joins TRBV19 and TRBJ1-1, with D perhaps matching TRBD1 (6 bases). Germline CDR1 reads LNHDA; CDR2 reads SQIVND (reference sequence). This CDR3 contains 13 residues. Trimming removed 5 bases at V and 5 bases at J, with 12 bases between. The CDR3 sequence is CASSLTDRTEAFF. The DNA of the CDR3 is TGTGCCAGTAGTCTTACCGACAGGACTGAAGCTTTCTTT.